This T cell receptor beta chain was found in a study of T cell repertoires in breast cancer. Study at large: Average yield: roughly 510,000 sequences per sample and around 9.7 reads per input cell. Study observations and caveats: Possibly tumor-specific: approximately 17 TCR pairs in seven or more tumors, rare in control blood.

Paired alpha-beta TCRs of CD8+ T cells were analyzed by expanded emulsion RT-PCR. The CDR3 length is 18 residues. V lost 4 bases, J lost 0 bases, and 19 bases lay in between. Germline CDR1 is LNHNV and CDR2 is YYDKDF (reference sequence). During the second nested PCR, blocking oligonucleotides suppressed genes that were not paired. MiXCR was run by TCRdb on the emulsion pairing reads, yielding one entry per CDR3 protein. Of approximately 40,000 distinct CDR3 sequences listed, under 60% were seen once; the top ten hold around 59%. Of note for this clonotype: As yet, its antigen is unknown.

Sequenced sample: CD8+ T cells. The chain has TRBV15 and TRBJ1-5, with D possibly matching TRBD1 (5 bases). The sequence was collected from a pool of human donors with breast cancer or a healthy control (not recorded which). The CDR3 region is CATSTETTGLGSNQPQHF. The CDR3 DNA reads TGTGCCACCAGCACCGAGACCACAGGTCTGGGTAGCAATCAGCCCCAGCATTTT.